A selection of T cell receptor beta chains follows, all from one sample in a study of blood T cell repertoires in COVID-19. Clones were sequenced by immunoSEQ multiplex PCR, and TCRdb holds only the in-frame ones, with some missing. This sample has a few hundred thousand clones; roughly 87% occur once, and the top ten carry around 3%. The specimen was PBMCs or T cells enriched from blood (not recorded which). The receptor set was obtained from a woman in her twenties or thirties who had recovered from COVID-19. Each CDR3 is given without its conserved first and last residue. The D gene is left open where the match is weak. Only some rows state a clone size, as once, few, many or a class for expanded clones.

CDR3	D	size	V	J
ASSFSGGGTYEQY	TRBD2	-	TRBV5-1	TRBJ2-7
ASSFYLNTEAF	-	-	TRBV7-9	TRBJ1-1
ASSTPGQGDEQY	TRBD1	-	TRBV4-2	TRBJ2-7
ASHGRDSSYEQY	-	-	TRBV28	TRBJ2-7
ATFSRDRGQVNYGYT	TRBD1	-	TRBV27	TRBJ1-2
ASSNYRGGVNNEQF	-	-	TRBV27	TRBJ2-1
ASSSLAGGLSYEQY	TRBD2	-	TRBV2	TRBJ2-7
ASRAGGATDTQY	TRBD1	once	TRBV5-1	TRBJ2-3
ASSLTQVSNQPQH	-	-	TRBV4-1	TRBJ1-5
ASSRETSGSSQAYEQY	TRBD2	-	TRBV4-2	TRBJ2-7
ASSPGTGNSPLH	TRBD1	few	TRBV19	TRBJ1-6
ASGLQGEDTGELF	-	-	TRBV21-1	TRBJ2-2
ASSKTSGGLNEQF	TRBD2	-	TRBV7-9	TRBJ2-1
ASSTRGTNEKLF	-	-	TRBV11-1	TRBJ1-4
ASSIETTGSPLH	-	once	TRBV19	TRBJ1-6
ASSVDRDYEQY	-	-	TRBV13	TRBJ2-7
ASSETTTRAYNSPLH	-	-	TRBV18	TRBJ1-6
ATSRGSPKTDTQY	-	-	TRBV5-4	TRBJ2-3
ATRAGDVNTEAF	-	-	TRBV24-1	TRBJ1-1
ASRGSGALGTDTQY	TRBD2	-	TRBV11-2	TRBJ2-3
ASSETGQGYGYT	TRBD1	-	TRBV6-1	TRBJ1-2
ASSQRRGLETQY	-	-	TRBV21-1	TRBJ2-5
ASSLVGGESYNEQF	-	-	TRBV5-4	TRBJ2-1
ASSQGQGEYEQY	TRBD1	-	TRBV4-1	TRBJ2-7
ASSPGRGYEQY	TRBD2	-	TRBV4-1	TRBJ2-7
ASRSTGSHGYT	TRBD1	-	TRBV27	TRBJ1-2
ASSQYSNQPQH	-	-	TRBV3-1/TRBV3-2	TRBJ1-5
ASSLSTSSTDTQY	-	once	TRBV7-9	TRBJ2-3
ASSERGQSWHTIY	TRBD1	once	TRBV6-1	TRBJ1-3